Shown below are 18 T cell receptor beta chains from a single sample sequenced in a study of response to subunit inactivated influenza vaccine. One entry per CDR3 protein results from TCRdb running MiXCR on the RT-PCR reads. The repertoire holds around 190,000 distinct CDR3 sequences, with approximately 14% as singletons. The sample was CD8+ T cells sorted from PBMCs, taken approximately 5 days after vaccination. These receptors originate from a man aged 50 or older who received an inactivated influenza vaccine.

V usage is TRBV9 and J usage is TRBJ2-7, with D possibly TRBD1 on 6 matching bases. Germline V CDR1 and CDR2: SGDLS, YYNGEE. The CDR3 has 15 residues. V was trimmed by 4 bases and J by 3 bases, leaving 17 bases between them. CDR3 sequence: CASSPHQQGYYEQYF. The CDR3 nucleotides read TGTGCCAGCAGCCCTCACCAACAGGGTTACTACGAGCAGTACTTC.

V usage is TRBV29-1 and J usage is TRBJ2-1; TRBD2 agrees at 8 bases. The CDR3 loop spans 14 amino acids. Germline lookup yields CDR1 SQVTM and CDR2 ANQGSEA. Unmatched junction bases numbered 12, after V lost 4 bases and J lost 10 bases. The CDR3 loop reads CSVGLAGGRGEQFF. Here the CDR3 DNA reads TGCAGCGTTGGGCTAGCGGGCGGGCGGGGGGAGCAGTTCTTC.

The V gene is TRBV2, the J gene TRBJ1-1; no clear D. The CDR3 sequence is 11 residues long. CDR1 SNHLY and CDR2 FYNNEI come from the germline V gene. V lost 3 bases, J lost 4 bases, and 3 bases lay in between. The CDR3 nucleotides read TGTGCCAGCAGTGATTTCACTGAAGCTTTCTTT. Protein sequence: CASSDFTEAFF.

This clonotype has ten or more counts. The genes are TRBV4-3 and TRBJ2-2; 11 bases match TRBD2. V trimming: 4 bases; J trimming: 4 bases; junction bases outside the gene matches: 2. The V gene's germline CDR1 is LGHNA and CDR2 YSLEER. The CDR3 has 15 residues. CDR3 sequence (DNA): TGCGCCAGCAGCCCGCTAGCGGGAGGCACCGGGGAGCTGTTTTTT. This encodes CASSPLAGGTGELFF.

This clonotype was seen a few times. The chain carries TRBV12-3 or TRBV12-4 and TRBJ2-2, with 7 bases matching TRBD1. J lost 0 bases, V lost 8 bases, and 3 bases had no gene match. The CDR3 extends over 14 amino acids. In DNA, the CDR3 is TGTGCCAGCCACGACAGGGCGAACACCGGGGAGCTGTTTTTT. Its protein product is CASHDRANTGELFF.

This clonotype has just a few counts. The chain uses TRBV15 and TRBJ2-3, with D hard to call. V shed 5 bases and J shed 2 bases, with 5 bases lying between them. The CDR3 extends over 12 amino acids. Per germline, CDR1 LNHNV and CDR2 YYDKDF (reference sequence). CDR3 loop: CATSGYTDTQYF. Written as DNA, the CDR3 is TGTGCCACCAGCGGGTACACAGATACGCAGTATTTT.

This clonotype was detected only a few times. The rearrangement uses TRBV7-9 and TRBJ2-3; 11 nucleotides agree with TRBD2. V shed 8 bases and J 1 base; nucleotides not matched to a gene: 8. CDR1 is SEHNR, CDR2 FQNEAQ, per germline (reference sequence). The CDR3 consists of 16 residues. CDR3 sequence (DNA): TGTGCCAGCTTGGTAGCGGGGGGGCCTCGCACAGATACGCAGTATTTT. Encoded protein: CASLVAGGPRTDTQYF.

This CDR3 is CSARGDGTDTQYF. In nucleotides, the CDR3 is TGCAGTGCTAGAGGCGACGGAACAGATACGCAGTATTTT. The chain is built from TRBV20-1 and TRBJ2-3; the D is unclear. With 1 base removed from V and 3 bases from J, the gap between germline ends came to 8 bases. CDR1 is DFQATT, CDR2 SNEGSKA, per germline (reference sequence). This CDR3 has 13 residues.

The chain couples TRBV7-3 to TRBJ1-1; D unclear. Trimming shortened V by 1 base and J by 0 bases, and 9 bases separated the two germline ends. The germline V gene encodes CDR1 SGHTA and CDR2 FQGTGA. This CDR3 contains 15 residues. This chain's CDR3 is CASSLRSGLNTEAFF. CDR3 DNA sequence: TGTGCCAGCAGCTTAAGATCAGGACTGAACACTGAAGCTTTCTTT.

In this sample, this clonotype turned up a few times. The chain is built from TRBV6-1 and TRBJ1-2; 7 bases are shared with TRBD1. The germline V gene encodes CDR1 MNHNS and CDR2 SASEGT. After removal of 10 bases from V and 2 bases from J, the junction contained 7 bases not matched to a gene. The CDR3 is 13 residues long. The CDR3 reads CATYRGFNYGYTF. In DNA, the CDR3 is TGTGCCACCTACAGGGGTTTCAACTATGGCTACACCTTC.

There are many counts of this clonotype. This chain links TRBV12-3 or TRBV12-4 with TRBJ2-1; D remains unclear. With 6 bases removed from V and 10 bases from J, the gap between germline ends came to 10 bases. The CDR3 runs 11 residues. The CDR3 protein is CASSQGGEQFF. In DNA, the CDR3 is TGTGCCAGCAGCCAAGGCGGAGAGCAGTTCTTC.

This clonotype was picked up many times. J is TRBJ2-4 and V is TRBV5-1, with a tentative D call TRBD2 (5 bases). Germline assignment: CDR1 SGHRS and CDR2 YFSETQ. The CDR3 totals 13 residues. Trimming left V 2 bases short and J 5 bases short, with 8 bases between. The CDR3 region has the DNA TGCGCCAGCAGCTTTGAGCGGCAAAACATTCAGTACTTC. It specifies CASSFERQNIQYF.

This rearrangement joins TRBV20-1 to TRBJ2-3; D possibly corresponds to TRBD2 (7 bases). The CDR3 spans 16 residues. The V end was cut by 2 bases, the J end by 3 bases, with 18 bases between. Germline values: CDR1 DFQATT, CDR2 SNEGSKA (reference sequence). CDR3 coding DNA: TGCAGTGCTAGACCCCCCGGGGGGCGGGGTACAGATACGCAGTATTTT. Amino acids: CSARPPGGRGTDTQYF.

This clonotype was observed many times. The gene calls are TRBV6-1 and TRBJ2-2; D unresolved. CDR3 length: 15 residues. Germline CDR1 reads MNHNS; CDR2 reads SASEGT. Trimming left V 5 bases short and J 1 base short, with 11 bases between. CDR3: CASSPTPGNTGELFF. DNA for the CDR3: TGTGCCAGCAGTCCCACTCCCGGGAACACCGGGGAGCTGTTTTTT.

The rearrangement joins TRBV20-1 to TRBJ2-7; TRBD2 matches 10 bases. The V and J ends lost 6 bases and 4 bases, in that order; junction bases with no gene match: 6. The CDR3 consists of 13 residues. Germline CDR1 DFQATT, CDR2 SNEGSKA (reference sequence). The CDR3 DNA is TGCAGTGCGCAAGGACTAGCGGCATACGAGCAGTACTTC. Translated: CSAQGLAAYEQYF.

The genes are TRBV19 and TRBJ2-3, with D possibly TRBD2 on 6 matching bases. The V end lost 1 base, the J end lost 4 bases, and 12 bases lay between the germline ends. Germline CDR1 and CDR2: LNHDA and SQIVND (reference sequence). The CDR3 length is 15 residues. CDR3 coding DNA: TGTGCCAGTAGTATAGCAGGGAGGAGCCCAGATACGCAGTATTTT. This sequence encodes CASSIAGRSPDTQYF.

The CDR3: CASSQGVLNSPLHF. DNA of the CDR3: TGCGCCAGCAGCCAAGGGGTATTGAATTCACCCCTCCACTTT. The rearrangement links TRBV4-1 to TRBJ1-6; D gene uncertain. The germline V and J ends were trimmed by 1 base and 7 bases, with 8 bases remaining between them. This CDR3 spans 14 amino acids. Germline values: CDR1 MGHRA, CDR2 YSYEKL.

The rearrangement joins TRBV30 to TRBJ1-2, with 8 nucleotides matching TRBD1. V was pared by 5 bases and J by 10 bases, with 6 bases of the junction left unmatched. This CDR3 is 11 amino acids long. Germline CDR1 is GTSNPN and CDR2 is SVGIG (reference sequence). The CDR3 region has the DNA TGTGCCTGGCAACAGGGGGTGTACTACACCTTC. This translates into CAWQQGVYYTF.